This passage covers 24 T cell receptor beta chains from one sample sequenced in a study of blood T cells in healthy people across ages. Next came a second PCR, run for about 6 to 12 cycles, which used a sample-barcoded 5' primer along with a J-beta primer mix. In TCRdb, the 5' RACE reads were re-called with MiXCR into one record per CDR3 protein. The sample lists fewer than 950,000 distinct CDR3 sequences; less than 70% were seen once. The sequenced sample was blood. These receptors were taken from a man at least 80 years old in good health.

The table lists this clonotype with a few counts. This chain links TRBV6-1 with TRBJ2-7; 16 bases agree with TRBD2. The CDR3 is 19 amino acids. V was clipped by 10 bases and J by 2 bases; unmatched bases: 17. CDR1 and CDR2 (germline): MNHNS, SASEGT. For the CDR3, the DNA is TGTGCCACTTCTGAGGGGGTGATGGGGACTAGCGGGAGGGCCTACGAGCAGTACTTC. Its translation is CATSEGVMGTSGRAYEQYF.

In nucleotides, the CDR3 is TGTGCCAGCAGTTTGTTTCGAAGCGGGAGGGCCCTCTTGCGGAGAGACGCGTATTTT. Amino acids: CASSLFRSGRALLRRDAYF. The chain employs TRBV12-3 or TRBV12-4 and TRBJ2-3, with 10 bases matching TRBD2. J lost 14 bases, V lost 3 bases, and 26 bases had no gene match. CDR3 length equals 19 residues.

V gene TRBV5-1 combines with J gene TRBJ1-5; the D is unclear. Trimming removed 0 bases from V and 7 bases from J, with 11 bases in between. The length of the CDR3 is 14 residues. CDR1 is SGHRS, CDR2 YFSETQ, per germline. The CDR3 coding sequence is TGCGCCAGCAGCTTGGATGGGGTTGGACAGCCCCAGCATTTT. It is translated as CASSLDGVGQPQHF.

This clonotype was seen a handful of times. The J gene is TRBJ2-3, the V gene TRBV27, with D possibly TRBD2 on 6 matching bases. The CDR3 has 16 residues. The germline V and J ends were trimmed by 7 bases and 0 bases, with 17 bases remaining between them. From germline, CDR1 is MNHEY and CDR2 SMNVEV (reference sequence). For the CDR3, the DNA is TGTGCCAGCAATGAACTCGGAAGCGGGAGCACAGATACGCAGTATTTT. Amino acid sequence: CASNELGSGSTDTQYF.

This clonotype was counted at least ten times. J is TRBJ2-7 and V is TRBV29-1, with no clear D. V was cut by 4 bases and J by 3 bases, with 7 bases left in between. Germline-derived CDR1 and CDR2 are SQVTM and ANQGSEA. This CDR3 is 11 amino acids long. The CDR3 coding sequence is TGCAGCGTTGGCCCGCTCTACGAGCAGTACTTC. This gives the protein CSVGPLYEQYF.

This clonotype was seen just once. The chain has TRBV27 and TRBJ2-5; D is possibly TRBD2 (5 bases). CDR1 and CDR2 from the germline V gene are MNHEY and SMNVEV (reference sequence). V lost 10 bases, J lost 5 bases, and 17 bases lay in between. This CDR3 region has 13 residues. The CDR3 loop reads CATGRMVGETQYF. The CDR3 bases are TGTGCCACGGGGAGAATGGTTGGGGAGACCCAGTACTTC.

The J gene is TRBJ2-5, the V gene TRBV28, with no clear D. CDR1 is MDHEN, CDR2 SYDVKM, per germline. The CDR3 covers 14 residues. V was clipped by 6 bases and J by 0 bases, with 11 bases between them. The CDR3 loop is CASSMTGDQETQYF. As DNA, the CDR3 is TGTGCCAGCAGCATGACGGGCGACCAAGAGACCCAGTACTTC.

This clonotype turned up a few times. V gene TRBV7-2 combines with J gene TRBJ2-5, with 9 bases identical to TRBD1. V shed 5 bases and J 3 bases; nucleotides not matched to a gene: 7. The CDR3 contains 15 residues. Germline V gene data show CDR1 as SGHTA and CDR2 as FQGNSA. Written as DNA, the CDR3 is TGTGCCAGCAGCCTCTTCCGGGACAGGGAAGAGACCCAGTACTTC. Translation gives CASSLFRDREETQYF.

DNA for the CDR3: TGTGCCAGCAGTCACGGGACAGGGTGTGAGCAGTACTTC. The encoded protein is CASSHGTGCEQYF. The V gene is TRBV12-3 or TRBV12-4, the J gene TRBJ2-7; 9 bases align to TRBD1. With V trimmed by 5 bases and J by 7 bases, 6 bases remained unmatched. This CDR3 contains 13 residues.

This chain connects TRBV2 to TRBJ2-6; a possible D gene is TRBD1 (6 bases). CDR1 is SNHLY and CDR2 is FYNNEI in the germline V gene. The V gene lost 4 bases and the J gene lost 3 bases, with 13 bases spanning the gap. The CDR3 is 16 amino acids. DNA for the CDR3: TGTGCCAGCAGTGGATCTCAGGGGAGTGGGGCCAACGTCCTGACTTTC. Encoded protein: CASSGSQGSGANVLTF. Full variable domain (missing parts from reference TRBV2 and TRBJ2-6): EPEVTQTPSHQVTQMGQEVILRCVPISNHLYFYWYRQILGQKVEFLVSFYNNEISEKSEIFDDQFSVERPDGSNFTLKIRSTKLEDSAMYFCASSGSQGSGANVLTFGAGSRLTVL.

The CDR3 loop is CASSAPGLGGNEQFF. Here the CDR3 DNA reads TGTGCCAGCAGCGCTCCGGGATTGGGGGGTAATGAGCAGTTCTTC. The V gene is TRBV6-1, the J gene TRBJ2-1; perhaps TRBD2 as D (6 bases). This CDR3 is built from 15 residues. Germline V gene sequence: CDR1 MNHNS, CDR2 SASEGT. V was pared by 6 bases and J by 7 bases, with 19 bases between.

A note on this clonotype: One end of the junction varies from germline; a read error may be responsible. The chain has TRBV10-3 and TRBJ2-1, with 9 bases fitting TRBD2. Germline CDR1 is ENHRY and CDR2 is SYGVKD. CDR3 length: 20 residues. The CDR3 region is CAVSDPWGGASGRRNNERFF. CDR3 nucleotides: TGTGCCGTCAGTGACCCGTGGGGAGGGGCGAGCGGGAGGCGCAACAATGAGCGGTTCTTC.

In its sample, this clonotype was seen a few times. V gene TRBV14 combines with J gene TRBJ2-7; no definite D call. The CDR3 loop spans 11 amino acids. Germline CDR1 is SGHDN and CDR2 is FVKESK. Trimming stripped 8 bases from V and 3 bases from J, with 8 bases between. CDR3 residues: CASEDLYEQYF. CDR3 DNA: TGTGCCAGCGAGGATCTCTACGAGCAGTACTTC. The entire variable domain, with the rest obtained from reference TRBV14 and TRBJ2-7, is as follows: EAGVTQFPSHSVIEKGQTVTLRCDPISGHDNLYWYRRVMGKEIKFLLHFVKESKQDESGMPNNRFLAERTGGTYSTLKVQPAELEDSGVYFCASEDLYEQYFGPGTRLTVT.

J is TRBJ2-1 and V is TRBV3-1; 12 bases match TRBD2. Per germline, CDR1 LGHDT and CDR2 YNNKEL (reference sequence). Trimming took 2 bases from V and 9 from J; bases not matched to a gene: 5. The CDR3 runs to 15 residues. CDR3 nucleotides: TGTGCCAGCAGCCAACTAGCGGGAGGGGTTAGTGAGCAGTTCTTC. Translation gives CASSQLAGGVSEQFF.

The chain has TRBV4-3 and TRBJ2-1; a possible D gene is TRBD2 (5 bases). The V and J ends lost 0 bases and 5 bases respectively, with 8 bases between them. From germline, CDR1 is LGHNA and CDR2 YSLEER. The CDR3 is 14 residues long. The CDR3 DNA sequence: TGCGCCAGCAGCCAAGAGGACTGGAACAATGAGCAGTTCTTC. Translating gives CASSQEDWNNEQFF.

V usage is TRBV20-1 and J usage is TRBJ1-1; the match to TRBD1 covers 7 bases. The germline V gene has CDR1 DFQATT and CDR2 SNEGSKA (reference sequence). The CDR3 is 15 amino acids. Trimming removed 3 bases from V and 3 bases from J; junction bases left unmatched: 10. The CDR3 region has the DNA TGCAGTGCTAGTCGCGCTACAGGGGCTGACACTGAAGCTTTCTTT. Protein sequence: CSASRATGADTEAFF.

V usage is TRBV3-1 and J usage is TRBJ2-5; either TRBD1 or TRBD2 may supply D (5 bases each). This CDR3 is 16 amino acids long. CDR1 is LGHDT, CDR2 YNNKEL, per germline (reference sequence). Trimming cost V 1 base and J 4 bases, with 16 bases left between them. Here the CDR3 DNA reads TGTGCCAGCAGCCAAGGATCGCCTAGAGGGACAGAGACCCAGTACTTC. It yields the protein CASSQGSPRGTETQYF.

V and J are TRBV24-1 and TRBJ2-1, with TRBD1 identical over 8 bases. V shed 5 bases and J 12 bases; nucleotides not matched to a gene: 5. The CDR3 runs 12 residues. CDR1 and CDR2 from the germline V gene are KGHDR and SFDVKD. DNA of the CDR3: TGTGCCACCAGTGGAGGACAGGGTGGGCAGTTCTTC. Translation: CATSGGQGGQFF.

V and J are TRBV15 and TRBJ1-5; 7 bases agree with TRBD1. The germline gives CDR1 LNHNV, CDR2 YYDKDF (reference sequence). The V segment lost 3 bases and the J segment 0 bases; nucleotides outside the gene matches: 5. The CDR3 is made up of 16 amino acids. CDR3 sequence reads: CATSRGTVDSNQPQHF. CDR3 nucleotide sequence: TGTGCCACCAGCAGGGGGACAGTCGATAGCAATCAGCCCCAGCATTTT.

The chain joins TRBV2 to TRBJ2-1; 11 bases match TRBD2. J was trimmed by 1 base and V by 6 bases; bases with no gene match: 2. The CDR3 has 15 residues. CDR1 and CDR2 from the germline V gene are SNHLY and FYNNEI. The CDR3 coding sequence is TGTGCCAGCAGAGGGACTAGCGGATCCTACAATGAGCAGTTCTTC. Its translation is CASRGTSGSYNEQFF.

Concerning this clonotype: It is unclear where the CDR3 begins or ends on the DNA, so no DNA is shown, and the CDR3 is as TCRdb lists it. The V call is TRBV30, the J call TRBJ2-3; the table's D call, TRBD1, has no DNA check behind it. The CDR3 region is 11 residues in length, termini included. Germline V gene lookup returns CDR1 GTSNPN and CDR2 SVGIG (reference sequence). CDR3 protein: CAWGQGTYAYF.

The J gene is TRBJ1-2, the V gene TRBV3-1; D is unresolved. The CDR3 is 15 amino acids. The germline gives CDR1 LGHDT, CDR2 YNNKEL (reference sequence). With 6 bases removed from V and 4 bases from J, the gap between germline ends came to 18 bases. DNA for the CDR3: TGTGCCAGCAGTCCAATTCGGAGATCCGGCTATGGCTACACCTTC. Amino acid sequence: CASSPIRRSGYGYTF.

The chain couples TRBV7-2 to TRBJ2-5, with D possibly being TRBD1 or TRBD2 (5 bases each). The CDR3 loop spans 14 amino acids. V lost 2 bases, J lost 4 bases, and 11 bases lay in between. The germline V gene has CDR1 SGHTA and CDR2 FQGNSA. CDR3 bases: TGTGCCAGCAGCTTAAACGGGGCACGAGAGACCCAGTACTTC. This codes for CASSLNGARETQYF. Complete variable domain (other parts from reference TRBV7-2 and TRBJ2-5): GAGVSQSPSNKVTEKGKDVELRCDPISGHTALYWYRQSLGQGLEFLIYFQGNSAPDKSGLPSDRFSAERTGGSVSTLTIQRTQQEDSAVYLCASSLNGARETQYFGPGTRLLVL.

This clonotype was seen at least ten times. The chain couples TRBV5-1 to TRBJ2-1; D is possibly TRBD2 (6 bases). Germline V CDR1 and CDR2: SGHRS, YFSETQ. Trimming shortened V by 5 bases and J by 2 bases, and 14 bases separated the two germline ends. The CDR3 runs to 15 residues. The CDR3 DNA sequence: TGCGCCAGCAGTCTGGGGGGATCCCCCTACAATGAGCAGTTCTTC. Its translation: CASSLGGSPYNEQFF.